This TCR beta chain was profiled in a study of regulatory T cells in long-lasting Graves disease. This clonotype was detected a few times. At one end, the junction sequence differs from germline, possibly due to a read error. Time point: newly diagnosed GD, antithyroid drugs for less than 3 months. Extracted RNA from PBMCs served as the source of the TCR library. Guidelines of the American Thyroid Association were used to diagnose Graves' disease. Arm-PCR of CDR3 regions with iRepertoire HTBI primers generated TCR beta libraries. TCRdb processed the multiplex PCR reads anew with MiXCR; each CDR3 protein has one entry. In the table there are 390,000 or so distinct CDR3 sequences, around 11% of which are singletons. Germline-derived CDR1 and CDR2 are SGHTA and FQGNSA. CDR3 size: 10 residues. These records were also assigned to another study, of T cells in Graves' hyperthyroidism and ophthalmopathy.

Sequenced material: peripheral blood mononuclear cells (PBMCs), taken at new diagnosis, from a patient treated with antithyroid drugs. The TCR originated in a woman between 18 and 29 years old with Graves disease. J is TRBJ2-3 and V is TRBV7-2; no clear D. The CDR3, as DNA: TGTGCCGGCAGCTGGGATACGCAGTATTTT. It is translated as CAGSWDTQYF.